This T cell receptor beta chain is drawn from a study of T cell responses to AZD1222 COVID-19 vaccine. The study's findings and limits: Elevations in Spike-specific TCR breadth and depth followed administration of two AZD1222 doses. Vaccine-associated CD4 TCRs ranged over spike, dominating at 160-218 and 743-854. The study sampled repertoires only after the peak T cell response.

Using immunoSEQ multiplex PCR, the repertoire was profiled, and TCRdb retains in-frame clones only, with some absent. The sample lists under 150,000 clones, about nine tenths occurring once. Germline CDR1 reads SGHNT; CDR2 reads YENEEA. The V end lost 1 base, the J end lost 2 bases, and 15 bases lay between the germline ends. The CDR3 totals 16 residues. Of note for this clone: The antigen is not known.

V is TRBV11-3 and J is TRBJ2-7, with D tentatively TRBD2 (6 bases). This material consisted of peripheral blood, taken on day 0 of AZD1222 vaccination. This clonotype originated in an adult in good health. In DNA, the CDR3 is TGTGCCAGCAGCTTAGGACCTGGTAGCGGAGCCTACGAGCAGTACTTC. Protein: CASSLGPGSGAYEQYF.